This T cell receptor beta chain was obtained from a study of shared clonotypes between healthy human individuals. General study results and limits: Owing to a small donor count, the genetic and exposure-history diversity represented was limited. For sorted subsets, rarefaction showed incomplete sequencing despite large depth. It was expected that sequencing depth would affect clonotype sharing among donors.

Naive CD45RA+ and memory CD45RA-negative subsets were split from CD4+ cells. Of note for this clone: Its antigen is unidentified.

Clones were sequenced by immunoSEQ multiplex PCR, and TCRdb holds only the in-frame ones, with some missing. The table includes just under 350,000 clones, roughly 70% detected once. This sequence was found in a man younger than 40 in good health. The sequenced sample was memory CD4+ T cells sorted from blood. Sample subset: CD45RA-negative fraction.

The CDR3 coding sequence is TGCGCCAGCAGCGGGATTTCCTACGAGCAGTACTTC. Protein sequence: CASSGISYEQYF. The chain has TRBV5-1 and TRBJ2-7; D is ambiguous. Trimming took off 4 bases at V and 1 base at J, with 6 bases between the two ends. Germline V lookup: CDR1 SGHRS, CDR2 YFSETQ. The CDR3 is made up of 12 amino acids.